This TCR beta chain was documented in a study of somatic mutations in cytotoxic T cells in rheumatoid arthritis. At the level of the study: Certain T-cell populations stained with V beta antibodies were FACS-sorted to nearly 100% purity, and V beta1+ cells were TCRB-sequenced.

Study results and caveats: Rheumatoid arthritis patients, but not healthy controls, exhibited increasing CD8+ clonality with age.

Unmatched junction bases numbered 16, after V lost 8 bases and J lost 6 bases. Germline V lookup: CDR1 SGHAT, CDR2 FQNNGV. This CDR3 region has 17 residues. Separation of CD4+ and CD8+ cells was performed by positive magnetic bead selection, and purity was verified by flow cytometry. Some clones are missing from TCRdb's copy, which holds only in-frame ones; the method was immunoSEQ multiplex PCR. Of 25,000 to 30,000 clones listed, 82% are singletons. With respect to this clone: Its target is unknown.

This rearrangement joins TRBV11-2 to TRBJ2-2; 9 nucleotides agree with TRBD1. The origin of this receptor is a man aged 45-65 years in good health. The source material was CD8+ T cells sorted from blood. The CDR3 region has the DNA TGTGCCAGCCGTAATTGGTCGGACAGGGGAAGGGCCGGGGAGCTGTTTTTT. It specifies CASRNWSDRGRAGELFF. Together with reference TRBV11-2 and TRBJ2-2, the CDR3 gives the full variable domain: EAGVAQSPRYKIIEKRQSVAFWCNPISGHATLYWYQQILGQGPKLLIQFQNNGVVDDSQLPKDRFSAERLKGVDSTLKIQPAKLEDSAVYLCASRNWSDRGRAGELFFGEGSRLTVL.